Below, 29 T cell receptor beta chains from the same sample are listed, as sequenced in a study of T cells after yellow fever vaccination. TCRdb reprocessed the 5' RACE reads with MiXCR, giving one entry per CDR3 protein. The table includes about 340,000 distinct CDR3 sequences, 3.5% to 4.5% detected once. The material sequenced was PBMCs, taken 5 days after the yellow fever booster vaccination. The receptors here all came from a man aged 18 to 29 who received the YFV17D yellow fever vaccine.

This clonotype was seen ten or more times. The J gene is TRBJ1-1, the V gene TRBV7-6; D is perhaps TRBD1 (5 bases). The V gene's germline CDR1 is SGHVS and CDR2 FNYEAQ. V lost 1 base, J lost 3 bases, and 12 bases lay in between. This CDR3 is built from 15 residues. The CDR3 sequence is CASSLDASGDTEAFF. The CDR3 region has the DNA TGTGCCAGCAGCTTAGACGCCTCGGGGGACACTGAAGCTTTCTTT.

This clonotype was seen a few times. This chain connects TRBV28 to TRBJ2-7; tentatively, D is TRBD1 (5 bases). Germline CDR1 and CDR2: MDHEN and SYDVKM. V lost 6 bases and J lost 5, with 11 bases in between. The CDR3 has 12 amino acids. As DNA, the CDR3 is TGTGCCAGCAGCTTAGTGGGGCACGAGCAGTACGTC. It encodes CASSLVGHEQYV.

Many counts were recorded for this clonotype. The chain is built from TRBV18 and TRBJ2-3, with TRBD1 identical over 7 bases. The germline V gene has CDR1 KGHSH and CDR2 LQKENI. The CDR3 consists of 15 residues. J gave up 2 bases and V 6 bases, and 8 bases lay outside the gene matches. CDR3 sequence reads: CASSRRDSYTDTQYF. In nucleotides, the CDR3 is TGTGCCAGCTCCCGAAGGGACAGCTACACAGATACGCAGTATTTT.

J is TRBJ1-5 and V is TRBV11-2; D call uncertain. The germline V gene encodes CDR1 SGHAT and CDR2 FQNNGV. The CDR3 has 12 amino acids. V was clipped by 2 bases and J by 9 bases, with 8 bases between them. CDR3 loop: CASSLRWGPQHF. The DNA of the CDR3 is TGTGCCAGCAGCTTACGGTGGGGGCCCCAGCATTTT.

This clonotype was detected many times. V gene TRBV10-3 combines with J gene TRBJ2-7; D may be TRBD1 or TRBD2 (5 bases each). Trimming removed 7 bases at V and 3 bases at J, with 13 bases between. Germline assignment: CDR1 ENHRY and CDR2 SYGVKD. The CDR3 totals 13 residues. CDR3 DNA sequence: TGTGCCATCACCGACCGGGACGGCTACGAGCAGTACTTC. Its translation: CAITDRDGYEQYF.

This chain uses TRBV19 with TRBJ1-1; D may be TRBD1 (5 bases). V lost 4 bases and J 5 bases, leaving 17 bases between the germline ends. The CDR3 loop spans 15 amino acids. Germline values: CDR1 LNHDA, CDR2 SQIVND (reference sequence). CDR3 nucleotide sequence: TGTGCCAGTAGTAAGGCAGGGCGTGGGGGGACTGAAGCTTTCTTT. Protein product: CASSKAGRGGTEAFF. The full variable domain, completed using reference TRBV19 and TRBJ1-1, is DGGITQSPKYLFRKEGQNVTLSCEQNLNHDAMYWYRQDPGQGLRLIYYSQIVNDFQKGDIAEGYSVSREKKESFPLTVTSAQKNPTAFYLCASSKAGRGGTEAFFGQGTRLTVV.

This clonotype was seen ten or more times. The chain joins TRBV10-3 to TRBJ2-3; the match to TRBD2 covers 11 bases. V dropped 6 bases and J dropped 1; count of bases not matched to a gene: 3. The CDR3 is 15 amino acids. Germline assignment: CDR1 ENHRY and CDR2 SYGVKD. In DNA, the CDR3 is TGTGCCATCAGCAAGGGACTAGCGGGCACAGATACGCAGTATTTT. Translation: CAISKGLAGTDTQYF.

This clonotype came up many times. The chain recombines TRBV7-2 with TRBJ2-2; TRBD2 aligns across 10 bases. V shed 2 bases and J 1 base; nucleotides not matched to a gene: 10. CDR1 and CDR2 (germline): SGHTA, FQGNSA. The CDR3 loop spans 19 amino acids. CDR3 protein: CASSLTLAGATQNTGELFF. Here the CDR3 DNA reads TGTGCCAGCAGCTTAACCCTAGCGGGGGCCACACAGAACACCGGGGAGCTGTTTTTT.

This clonotype was found many times. This chain links TRBV11-2 with TRBJ2-5, with D tentatively TRBD1 (6 bases). CDR3 length: 14 residues. Germline CDR1 is SGHAT and CDR2 is FQNNGV. V gave up 1 base and J gave up 4 bases, with 10 bases separating them. CDR3 protein: CASSLGRGRETQYF. Written as DNA, the CDR3 is TGTGCCAGCAGCTTAGGCAGGGGCCGAGAGACCCAGTACTTC.

This clonotype was counted many times. V and J are TRBV20-1 and TRBJ2-5, with 7 bases fitting TRBD2. The CDR3 loop spans 12 amino acids. Losses at the gene ends were 7 bases for V and 5 bases for J; bases not matched to a gene: 7. Looked up from germline, CDR1 is DFQATT and CDR2 is SNEGSKA (reference sequence). The CDR3 loop is CSVREGFETQYF. The DNA of the CDR3 is TGCAGTGTTAGGGAGGGTTTCGAGACCCAGTACTTC.

This clonotype was counted many times. The chain employs TRBV12-3 or TRBV12-4 and TRBJ1-1; no firm D call. The V and J ends lost 6 bases and 5 bases respectively, with 10 bases between them. The CDR3 totals 12 residues. The CDR3 DNA sequence: TGTGCCAGCAGACCCCAGGCGACTGAAGCTTTCTTT. Its protein is CASRPQATEAFF.

This clonotype has more than one count but fewer than ten. This chain connects TRBV11-2 to TRBJ1-1; D remains ambiguous. This CDR3 comprises 18 residues. Looked up from germline, CDR1 is SGHAT and CDR2 is FQNNGV. Trimming took off 5 bases at V and 2 bases at J, with 24 bases between the two ends. The CDR3 DNA sequence: TGTGCCAGCAGCCCCGACCCGTTTGGAACAGCGAGCAACACTGAAGCTTTCTTT. Amino acid sequence: CASSPDPFGTASNTEAFF.

This clonotype occurred a few times. V gene TRBV25-1 combines with J gene TRBJ2-7, with D unclear. The CDR3 contains 13 residues. Trimming stripped 6 bases from V and 3 bases from J, with 12 bases between. Germline CDR1 and CDR2: MGHDK and SYGVNS. This chain's CDR3 is CASSETDGYEQYV. CDR3 sequence (DNA): TGTGCCAGCAGCGAAACCGACGGCTACGAGCAGTACGTC.

In this sample, this clonotype turned up a few times. The chain is built from TRBV10-3 and TRBJ2-3, with unresolved D. Trimming stripped 6 bases from V and 10 bases from J, with 23 bases between. This CDR3 is built from 15 residues. Germline assignment: CDR1 ENHRY and CDR2 SYGVKD. CDR3 in amino acids: CAIRKTAGPIHAQYF. CDR3 DNA: TGTGCCATCAGGAAAACGGCCGGACCCATCCATGCGCAGTATTTT.

Only a few counts were recorded for this clonotype. This rearrangement joins TRBV6-2 or TRBV6-3 to TRBJ2-1; D remains unclear. Trimming took off 0 bases at V and 10 bases at J, with 25 bases between the two ends. This CDR3 region has 18 residues. CDR1 and CDR2 (germline): MNHEY, SVGEGT. The CDR3 sequence is CASSYSPYGDPRLKEQFF. CDR3 bases: TGTGCCAGCAGTTACTCCCCTTATGGGGATCCTCGGCTTAAGGAGCAGTTCTTC.

This clonotype was detected a few times. This chain connects TRBV25-1 to TRBJ1-1; D gene ambiguous. Trimming removed 8 bases from V and 4 bases from J, with 8 bases in between. The CDR3 runs to 11 residues. Germline loops: CDR1 MGHDK, CDR2 SYGVNS. The CDR3 region has the DNA TGTGCCAGCTACCTCGGCACTGAAGCTTTCTTT. Protein: CASYLGTEAFF.

Many counts were recorded for this clonotype. The rearrangement joins TRBV6-2 or TRBV6-3 to TRBJ2-5; 7 nucleotides align to TRBD2. V shed 6 bases and J 5 bases; nucleotides not matched to a gene: 9. CDR1 and CDR2 (germline): MNHEY, SVGEGT. The CDR3 length is 14 residues. This chain's CDR3 is CASSGAGVGETQYF. CDR3 coding DNA: TGTGCCAGCAGCGGCGCGGGGGTAGGGGAGACCCAGTACTTC.

The rearrangement links TRBV6-6 to TRBJ2-5; 8 nucleotides line up with TRBD1. Germline assignment: CDR1 MNHNY and CDR2 SVGAGI (reference sequence). This CDR3 spans 14 amino acids. V shed 6 bases and J 2 bases; nucleotides not matched to a gene: 5. The CDR3 sequence is CASSAQGGQETQYF. The DNA for the CDR3 is TGTGCCAGCAGCGCACAGGGGGGACAAGAGACCCAGTACTTC.

V and J are TRBV7-2 and TRBJ2-5; 13 bases map to TRBD2. Germline CDR1 is SGHTA and CDR2 is FQGNSA. V was pared by 5 bases and J by 5 bases, with 5 bases of the junction left unmatched. The CDR3 covers 15 residues. In nucleotides, the CDR3 is TGTGCCAGCAGCCAACTAGCGGGGGGGCGTGAGACCCAGTACTTC. As protein: CASSQLAGGRETQYF.

This clonotype has ten or more counts. Here the CDR3 reads CASSLVGGGPYEQYF. The CDR3, as DNA: TGTGCCAGCAGCTTAGTGGGCGGGGGTCCCTACGAGCAGTACTTC. The genes are TRBV7-2 and TRBJ2-7, with TRBD2 identical over 7 bases. V was pared by 1 base and J by 2 bases, with 5 bases of the junction left unmatched. Germline V gene data show CDR1 as SGHTA and CDR2 as FQGNSA. The CDR3 has 15 amino acids. Variable domain in full (rest from reference TRBV7-2 and TRBJ2-7): GAGVSQSPSNKVTEKGKDVELRCDPISGHTALYWYRQSLGQGLEFLIYFQGNSAPDKSGLPSDRFSAERTGGSVSTLTIQRTQQEDSAVYLCASSLVGGGPYEQYFGPGTRLTVT.

V and J are TRBV4-1 and TRBJ2-7; weak D call: TRBD1 (6 bases). The CDR3 sequence is 16 residues long. The germline gives CDR1 MGHRA, CDR2 YSYEKL. The germline V and J ends were trimmed by 6 bases and 3 bases, with 21 bases remaining between them. For the CDR3, the DNA is TGCGCCAGCAGGCCCCGGTCATCAGGGGCGGACTACGAGCAGTACTTC. The encoded protein is CASRPRSSGADYEQYF.

The table lists this clonotype with a few counts. V usage is TRBV20-1 and J usage is TRBJ1-3, with D possibly being TRBD1 (6 bases). With 0 bases removed from V and 3 bases from J, the gap between germline ends came to 15 bases. The CDR3 has 16 residues. Germline V gives CDR1 DFQATT, CDR2 SNEGSKA (reference sequence). For the CDR3, the DNA is TGCAGTGCTAGAGATGGATGGGGGGGCGGTGGAAACACCATATATTTT. It codes for CSARDGWGGGGNTIYF.

This clonotype was recorded at least ten times. This sequence joins TRBV3-1 and TRBJ1-2; D gene ambiguous. The ends were cut back, 1 base at V and 0 bases at J, with 9 bases in the middle. Germline assignment: CDR1 LGHDT and CDR2 YNNKEL (reference sequence). The CDR3 sequence is 15 residues long. The CDR3 DNA follows: TGTGCCAGCAGCCAAGGGCTGGGTACTAACTATGGCTACACCTTC. The encoded protein is CASSQGLGTNYGYTF.

This chain connects TRBV2 to TRBJ1-1; D is ambiguous. Germline lookup yields CDR1 SNHLY and CDR2 FYNNEI. The CDR3 spans 14 residues. V was clipped by 6 bases and J by 1 base, with 12 bases between them. DNA of the CDR3: TGTGCCAGCAGGTTAGGGCCCACGAACACTGAAGCTTTCTTT. Translation gives CASRLGPTNTEAFF.

This clonotype was counted between two and nine times. CDR3 in amino acids: CSARDGDQPQHF. The CDR3 region has the DNA TGCAGTGCTAGAGATGGGGATCAGCCCCAGCATTTT. This sequence joins TRBV20-1 and TRBJ1-5; D uncertain. V dropped 0 bases and J dropped 5 bases, with 5 bases sitting between them. The CDR3 is made up of 12 amino acids. Germline CDR1 and CDR2: DFQATT and SNEGSKA (reference sequence).

This clonotype appeared a few times. The chain uses TRBV7-9 and TRBJ1-2; perhaps TRBD1 as D (5 bases). From germline, CDR1 is SEHNR and CDR2 FQNEAQ (reference sequence). With 5 bases removed from V and 4 bases from J, the gap between germline ends came to 14 bases. The CDR3 runs to 14 residues. CDR3 protein: CASSGTGVVYGYTF. The CDR3 nucleotides read TGTGCCAGCAGCGGGACGGGGGTCGTCTATGGCTACACCTTC. Full variable domain (remainder filled in from reference TRBV7-9 and TRBJ1-2): DTGVSQNPRHKITKRGQNVTFRCDPISEHNRLYWYRQTLGQGPEFLTYFQNEAQLEKSRLLSDRFSAERPKGSFSTLEIQRTEQGDSAMYLCASSGTGVVYGYTFGSGTRLTVV.

This clonotype was counted between two and nine times. This chain uses TRBV18 with TRBJ1-2; unclear D gene. V lost 6 bases and J lost 2, with 13 bases in between. CDR1 KGHSH and CDR2 LQKENI come from the germline V gene. This CDR3 is 14 amino acids long. CDR3 sequence: CASSADLSNYGYTF. The CDR3 DNA is TGTGCCAGCTCGGCCGATTTATCGAACTATGGCTACACCTTC.

The V and J genes are TRBV29-1 and TRBJ1-2; D not certain. The CDR3 covers 13 residues. Looked up from germline, CDR1 is SQVTM and CDR2 is ANQGSEA. Trimming pared 6 bases from V and 5 bases from J, leaving 16 bases between. The CDR3 sequence is CSVQKELTYGYTF. As DNA, the CDR3 is TGCAGCGTCCAGAAGGAACTCACGTATGGCTACACCTTC.

This clonotype was observed at least ten times. V gene TRBV5-1 combines with J gene TRBJ2-1; D unresolved. V lost 10 bases to trimming and J lost 5 bases, with 19 bases between them. Looked up from germline, CDR1 is SGHRS and CDR2 is YFSETQ. The CDR3 contains 14 residues. The CDR3 nucleotides are TGCGCCTGTCGGGTAGGGCTCGGTGACAATGAGCAGTTCTTC. Translated: CACRVGLGDNEQFF.